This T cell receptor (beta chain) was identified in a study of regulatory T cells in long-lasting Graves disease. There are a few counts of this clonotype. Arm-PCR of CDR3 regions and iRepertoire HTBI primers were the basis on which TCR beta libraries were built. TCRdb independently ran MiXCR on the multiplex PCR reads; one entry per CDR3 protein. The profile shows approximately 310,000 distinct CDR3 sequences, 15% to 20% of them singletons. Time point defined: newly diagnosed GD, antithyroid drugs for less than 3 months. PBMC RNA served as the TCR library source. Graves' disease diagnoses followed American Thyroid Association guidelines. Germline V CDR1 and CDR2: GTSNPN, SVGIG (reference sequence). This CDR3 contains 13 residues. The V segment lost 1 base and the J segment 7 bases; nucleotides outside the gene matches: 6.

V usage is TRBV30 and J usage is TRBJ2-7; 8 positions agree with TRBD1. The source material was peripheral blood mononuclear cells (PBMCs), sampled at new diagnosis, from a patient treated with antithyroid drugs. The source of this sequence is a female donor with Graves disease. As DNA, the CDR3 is TGTGCCTGGAGTGCTCGACAGGGGAGAGAGCAGTACTTC. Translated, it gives CAWSARQGREQYF.